These T cell receptor beta chains were read from a single sample in a study of cytotoxic CD8 clonotypes in ibrutinib-treated CLL. Some clones are missing from TCRdb's copy, which holds only in-frame ones; the method was immunoSEQ multiplex PCR. The sample holds some 290,000 clones, approximately 80% seen once. The sequences come from PBMCs, collected before ibrutinib treatment. These receptors all stem from a human donor with chronic lymphocytic leukemia. CDR3s include the opening cysteine and the closing phenylalanine or tryptophan. A D gene is named only where the DNA matches it firmly. A clone size is listed for some rows: how often the clone was seen (once, few, many), or a class if it is expanded.

v_call: TRBV4-3; clone_size: -; j_call: TRBJ2-7; d_call: TRBD1; cdr3_nt: TGCGCCAGCAGCCAAGATCTGAGCAGGGGGTTCTCCTACGAGCAGTACTTC; cdr3_aa: CASSQDLSRGFSYEQYF
v_call: TRBV6-1; clone_size: -; j_call: TRBJ2-7; d_call: TRBD1; cdr3_nt: TGTGCCAGCAGCCGGACAGGGTCGTACGAGCAGTACTTC; cdr3_aa: CASSRTGSYEQYF
v_call: TRBV5-1; clone_size: -; j_call: TRBJ2-1; d_call: TRBD1; cdr3_nt: TGCGCCAGCAGCTTGGGGACAGGGGGCTCCTACAATGAGCAGTTCTTC; cdr3_aa: CASSLGTGGSYNEQFF
v_call: TRBV9; clone_size: -; j_call: TRBJ2-2; d_call: -; cdr3_nt: TGTGCCAGCAGCGTAATGTTGGTAACCGGGGAGCTGTTTTTT; cdr3_aa: CASSVMLVTGELFF
v_call: TRBV4-2; clone_size: -; j_call: TRBJ2-5; d_call: TRBD2; cdr3_nt: TGTGCCAGCAGCCAGAAGACTAGCGGGATCCAAGAGACCCAGTACTTC; cdr3_aa: CASSQKTSGIQETQYF
v_call: TRBV7-9; clone_size: -; j_call: TRBJ2-7; d_call: -; cdr3_nt: TGTGCCAGCAGCCCAGGTCTATTTATCAACGAGCAGTACTTC; cdr3_aa: CASSPGLFINEQYF
v_call: TRBV27; clone_size: -; j_call: TRBJ2-5; d_call: -; cdr3_nt: TGTGCCAGCAGTTTGAGACACGAAGAGACCCAGTACTTC; cdr3_aa: CASSLRHEETQYF
v_call: TRBV30; clone_size: -; j_call: TRBJ2-2; d_call: -; cdr3_nt: TGTGCCTGGTCCAGACTCGTCTTCACCGGGGAGCTGTTTTTT; cdr3_aa: CAWSRLVFTGELFF
v_call: TRBV5-4; clone_size: -; j_call: TRBJ2-7; d_call: TRBD1; cdr3_nt: TGTGCCAGCAGCTTAAAAACGGGACAGATCTACGAGCAGTACTTC; cdr3_aa: CASSLKTGQIYEQYF
v_call: TRBV18; clone_size: -; j_call: TRBJ2-5; d_call: -; cdr3_nt: TGTGCCAGCTCACCAGCTTCCGAGACCCAGTACTTC; cdr3_aa: CASSPASETQYF
v_call: TRBV6-1; clone_size: -; j_call: TRBJ1-4; d_call: TRBD1; cdr3_nt: TGTGCCAGCGGGGACAGCATATATGAAAAACTGTTTTTT; cdr3_aa: CASGDSIYEKLFF
v_call: TRBV2; clone_size: -; j_call: TRBJ2-7; d_call: TRBD2; cdr3_nt: TGTGCCAGCAGGACTAGCGGGAGCAACGAGCAGTACTTC; cdr3_aa: CASRTSGSNEQYF
v_call: TRBV6-4; clone_size: -; j_call: TRBJ2-1; d_call: -; cdr3_nt: TGTGCCAGCAGTCACGACTCGAGCTCCTACAATGAGCAGTTCTTC; cdr3_aa: CASSHDSSSYNEQFF
v_call: TRBV19; clone_size: few; j_call: TRBJ2-1; d_call: -; cdr3_nt: TGTGCCAGTAAAGGGGACCTGAGGGAGCAGTTCTTC; cdr3_aa: CASKGDLREQFF
v_call: TRBV5-1; clone_size: -; j_call: TRBJ2-7; d_call: TRBD2; cdr3_nt: TGCGCCAGCAGCTTACTAGCGGGGAGCTCCTACGAGCAGTACTTC; cdr3_aa: CASSLLAGSSYEQYF
v_call: TRBV21-1; clone_size: -; j_call: TRBJ2-7; d_call: -; cdr3_nt: TGTGCCAGCAATTGGACGATTTCTTACGAGCAGTACTTC; cdr3_aa: CASNWTISYEQYF
v_call: TRBV19; clone_size: -; j_call: TRBJ2-2; d_call: -; cdr3_nt: TGTGCCAGTAGTATAGGGCAAACGAACACCGGGGAGCTGTTTTTT; cdr3_aa: CASSIGQTNTGELFF